The 21 T cell receptor beta chains in this list originate from one sample, sequenced in a study of PD-1 blockade in mismatch repair-deficient tumors. Using immunoSEQ multiplex PCR, the repertoire was profiled, and TCRdb retains in-frame clones only, with some absent. The profile shows roughly 130,000 clones, more than 70% of them singletons. Sequenced here: peripheral blood, sampled approximately 72 weeks after starting pembrolizumab. The source is an adult with mismatch repair-deficient cancer.

This clone was detected a few times. The chain has TRBV4-1 and TRBJ2-1, with 7 bases identical to TRBD2. In germline, CDR1 is MGHRA, CDR2 YSYEKL. Losses at the gene ends were 4 bases for V and 6 bases for J; bases not matched to a gene: 6. The CDR3 consists of 14 residues. Here the CDR3 reads CASSLQTSLNEQFF. In DNA form, the CDR3 reads TGCGCCAGCAGCCTTCAGACTAGCCTCAATGAGCAGTTCTTC.

The rearrangement links TRBV10-1 to TRBJ2-7, with 7 nucleotides matching TRBD1. The CDR3 is 12 amino acids. The J segment lost 3 bases and the V segment lost 7 bases, leaving 3 bases of the junction unmatched. Germline V gives CDR1 WNHNN, CDR2 SYGVQD (reference sequence). The CDR3 coding sequence is TGCGCCAGCAAAGGACAGGACTACGAGCAGTACTTC. It encodes CASKGQDYEQYF.

This clone appeared a single time. The chain links TRBV7-6 to TRBJ2-5; weak D call: TRBD1 (6 bases). CDR1 SGHVS and CDR2 FNYEAQ come from the germline V gene. V was pared by 1 base and J by 4 bases, with 7 bases between. The CDR3 runs 13 residues. This chain's CDR3 is CASSLGGGETQYF. In DNA, the CDR3 is TGTGCCAGCAGCTTAGGAGGGGGAGAGACCCAGTACTTC.

This clone turned up a few times. The genes are TRBV28 and TRBJ1-2; unclear D gene. There are 11 residues in the CDR3. Trimming took 5 bases from V and 4 from J, leaving 5 bases between them. Germline-derived CDR1 and CDR2 are MDHEN and SYDVKM. The CDR3 reads CASSSPYGYTF. CDR3 in DNA: TGTGCCAGCAGTAGCCCCTATGGCTACACCTTC.

The rearrangement links TRBV5-1 to TRBJ2-1, with 9 positions matching TRBD2. Germline CDR1 is SGHRS and CDR2 is YFSETQ. The CDR3 covers 18 residues. V lost 0 bases and J lost 0; bases outside the gene matches: 7. CDR3 region: CASSLARTSDSSYNEQFF. The CDR3 nucleotides are TGCGCCAGCAGCTTGGCCCGGACTAGCGACAGCTCCTACAATGAGCAGTTCTTC.

As to this clone: One junction end disagrees with the germline gene, perhaps due to a read error. Other DNA sequences in the same sample also yield this CDR3. The chain couples TRBV9 to TRBJ2-1; TRBD2 matches 8 bases. The CDR3 has 15 amino acids. In germline, CDR1 is SGDLS, CDR2 YYNGEE. The CDR3 DNA reads as TGTGCCAGTAGCGGGGAGGGAGGCTCCTACAATGAGCAGTTCTTC. It yields the protein CASSGEGGSYNEQFF.

This clone was observed a few times. This chain uses TRBV19 with TRBJ2-7; TRBD1 is a possible D gene (6 bases). The CDR3 extends over 14 amino acids. V lost 5 bases, J lost 1 base, and 12 bases lay in between. Germline V gene lookup returns CDR1 LNHDA and CDR2 SQIVND (reference sequence). CDR3 DNA sequence: TGTGCCAGTAGTCCGGGACATCCTTCCTACGAGCAGTACTTC. It specifies CASSPGHPSYEQYF.

In this sample, this clone turned up once. The CDR3 sequence: CASSDGTGKNQPSYEQYF. The CDR3 DNA is TGTGCCAGCAGCGACGGGACAGGGAAAAACCAACCAAGCTACGAGCAGTACTTC. J is TRBJ2-7 and V is TRBV11-2; 9 bases align to TRBD1. J gave up 3 bases and V 5 bases, and 17 bases lay outside the gene matches. The CDR3 has 18 residues. Germline values: CDR1 SGHAT, CDR2 FQNNGV.

V gene TRBV4-3 combines with J gene TRBJ2-7, with D possibly TRBD1 on 5 matching bases. V lost 1 base, J lost 7 bases, and 11 bases lay in between. The CDR3 is 13 residues long. Germline CDR1 and CDR2: LGHNA and YSLEER. CDR3 amino acids: CASSQGQGWEQYF. CDR3 bases: TGCGCCAGCAGCCAAGGTCAGGGTTGGGAGCAGTACTTC.

The gene calls are TRBV5-4 and TRBJ2-5; 9 bases match TRBD2. Germline CDR1 and CDR2: SGHNT and YYREEE (reference sequence). The ends lost 6 bases at V and 3 bases at J; junction bases unmatched: 9. The CDR3 sequence is 15 residues long. CDR3 protein: CASTGGLAGKETQYF. CDR3 sequence (DNA): TGTGCCAGCACAGGTGGGCTAGCGGGAAAAGAGACCCAGTACTTC.

The chain employs TRBV10-1 and TRBJ2-3; D unresolved. V was cut by 4 bases and J by 4 bases, with 12 bases left in between. The CDR3 runs 14 residues. Germline lookup yields CDR1 WNHNN and CDR2 SYGVQD (reference sequence). CDR3 in amino acids: CASSAMMAADTQYF. DNA for the CDR3: TGCGCCAGCAGTGCGATGATGGCGGCAGATACGCAGTATTTT.

The rearrangement uses TRBV7-8 and TRBJ1-1, with D unclear. Germline V lookup: CDR1 SGHVS, CDR2 FQNEAQ. Between the trimmed V and J ends, which lost 5 bases and 1 base, there was a span of 14 bases. The CDR3 covers 15 residues. The CDR3: CASSGGVGENTEAFF. DNA of the CDR3: TGTGCCAGCAGCGGTGGGGTTGGCGAGAACACTGAAGCTTTCTTT.

This chain links TRBV5-4 with TRBJ2-3; D unresolved. The CDR3 consists of 13 residues. CDR1 is SGHNT, CDR2 YYREEE, per germline (reference sequence). Trimming left V 4 bases short and J 2 bases short, with 8 bases between. CDR3 in DNA: TGTGCCAGCAGCCTCGGAACCACAGATACGCAGTATTTT. It translates to CASSLGTTDTQYF.

The chain links TRBV6-5 to TRBJ2-7; 7 bases agree with TRBD1. Losses at the gene ends were 2 bases for V and 2 bases for J; bases not matched to a gene: 6. Germline CDR1 and CDR2: MNHEY and SVGAGI. The CDR3 length is 15 residues. This chain's CDR3 is CASSYPRTGAYEQYF. CDR3 DNA sequence: TGTGCCAGCAGTTACCCCCGGACAGGTGCCTACGAGCAGTACTTC.

About this clone: This specimen includes other DNA sequences encoding the same CDR3. This CDR3 is CASSGNYEQYF. The CDR3 nucleotides read TGTGCCAGCAGTGGGAACTACGAGCAGTACTTC. The chain couples TRBV2 to TRBJ2-7; D unresolved. The CDR3 spans 11 residues. V lost 4 bases and J lost 3, with 4 bases in between. Germline CDR1 is SNHLY and CDR2 is FYNNEI. Combining the CDR3 with reference TRBV2 and TRBJ2-7 gives the whole variable domain EPEVTQTPSHQVTQMGQEVILRCVPISNHLYFYWYRQILGQKVEFLVSFYNNEISEKSEIFDDQFSVERPDGSNFTLKIRSTKLEDSAMYFCASSGNYEQYFGPGTRLTVT.

The V gene is TRBV4-1, the J gene TRBJ2-1, with 8 bases matching TRBD2. The CDR3 is 16 residues long. Germline CDR1 MGHRA, CDR2 YSYEKL. The V gene end was trimmed by 4 bases and the J gene end by 6 bases; junction bases not matched to a gene: 11. CDR3 in amino acids: CASSRGTSGGVNEQFF. CDR3 coding DNA: TGCGCCAGCAGCCGAGGGACCTCCGGGGGGGTCAATGAGCAGTTCTTC.

The CDR3, as DNA: TGTGCCAGCAGTCCTTCCGACTCCACAGATACGCAGTATTTT. Translating gives CASSPSDSTDTQYF. The chain has TRBV6-5 and TRBJ2-3; D is ambiguous. This CDR3 comprises 14 residues. CDR1 is MNHEY and CDR2 is SVGAGI in the germline V gene. V dropped 5 bases and J dropped 2 bases, with 11 bases sitting between them.

A word on this clone: The same CDR3 is also encoded by other DNA sequences in this sample. The rearrangement uses TRBV5-1 and TRBJ2-2; D remains ambiguous. The germline V gene has CDR1 SGHRS and CDR2 YFSETQ. Trimming stripped 3 bases from V and 3 bases from J, with 3 bases between. The CDR3 has 12 amino acids. CDR3: CASSSDTGELFF. The CDR3 nucleotides read TGCGCCAGCAGCTCCGACACCGGGGAGCTGTTTTTT. Full variable domain (outside the CDR3, taken from reference TRBV5-1 and TRBJ2-2): KAGVTQTPRYLIKTRGQQVTLSCSPISGHRSVSWYQQTPGQGLQFLFEYFSETQRNKGNFPGRFSGRQFSNSRSEMNVSTLELGDSALYLCASSSDTGELFFGEGSRLTVL.

The chain joins TRBV4-3 to TRBJ1-1, with 7 bases identical to TRBD1. The CDR3 is made up of 14 amino acids. CDR1 is LGHNA and CDR2 is YSLEER in the germline V gene. Trimming at V came to 8 bases and at J to 2 bases, leaving 8 bases not matched to a gene. The CDR3: CASAWTGANTEAFF. The DNA for the CDR3 is TGCGCCAGCGCCTGGACAGGAGCAAACACTGAAGCTTTCTTT.

The chain employs TRBV19 and TRBJ2-3; D unresolved. Germline V gene lookup returns CDR1 LNHDA and CDR2 SQIVND (reference sequence). This CDR3 is built from 12 residues. V dropped 5 bases and J dropped 3 bases, with 6 bases sitting between them. The CDR3: CASSEGTDTQYF. CDR3 DNA sequence: TGTGCCAGTAGTGAAGGGACAGATACGCAGTATTTT.

The chain uses TRBV4-1 and TRBJ2-7; D not certain. Germline V gives CDR1 MGHRA, CDR2 YSYEKL. The length of the CDR3 is 12 residues. V shed 0 bases and J shed 6 bases, with 6 bases lying between them. CDR3 region: CASSQDLGEQYF. For the CDR3, the DNA is TGCGCCAGCAGCCAAGATTTAGGCGAGCAGTACTTC.